The 15 T cell receptor beta chains below were found in one sample sequenced in a study of blood T cell repertoires in COVID-19. The protocol was immunoSEQ multiplex PCR, while the TCRdb copy is restricted to in-frame clones and leaves out a portion. The sample holds about 250,000 clones, approximately 85% seen once. Sequencing was carried out using PBMCs or T cells enriched from blood (not recorded which). The receptors come from a woman aged 50 to 60 with acute COVID-19.

The chain carries TRBV30 and TRBJ2-3; TRBD2 matches at 10 bases. The V and J ends lost 0 bases and 2 bases, in that order; junction bases with no gene match: 5. Germline V CDR1 and CDR2: GTSNPN, SVGIG (reference sequence). The length of the CDR3 is 16 residues. The CDR3 DNA is TGTGCCTGGAGTGTAATCAGCGGGGGGGCCACAGATACGCAGTATTTT. Its protein product is CAWSVISGGATDTQYF.

The gene calls are TRBV9 and TRBJ2-1, with 9 bases lining up with TRBD1. CDR1 is SGDLS and CDR2 is YYNGEE in the germline V gene. CDR3 length: 15 amino acids. Unmatched junction bases numbered 5, after V lost 3 bases and J lost 4 bases. The CDR3 DNA reads as TGTGCCAGCAGCGGGGGACAGGGAGGGTACAATGAGCAGTTCTTC. Protein sequence: CASSGGQGGYNEQFF.

The J gene is TRBJ2-2, the V gene TRBV3-1 (or the pseudogene TRBV3-2); TRBD2 matches at 7 bases. Losses at the gene ends were 4 bases for V and 0 bases for J; bases not matched to a gene: 8. CDR3 length equals 17 residues. CDR1 LGHDT and CDR2 YNNKEL come from the germline V gene (reference sequence). CDR3 amino acids: CASSRPSAGANTGELFF. As DNA, the CDR3 is TGTGCCAGCAGCCGACCCTCGGCGGGGGCGAACACCGGGGAGCTGTTTTTT.

This clone was counted a few times. The rearrangement uses TRBV5-4 and TRBJ1-2, with TRBD1 matching 9 bases. Germline CDR1 is SGHNT and CDR2 is YYREEE (reference sequence). The CDR3 length is 15 residues. The junction had 4 bases not matched to a gene; V was cut back by 4 bases and J by 0 bases. The CDR3 loop reads CASSTGGKPNYGYTF. DNA for the CDR3: TGTGCCAGCAGCACAGGGGGCAAACCTAACTATGGCTACACCTTC.

This chain joins TRBV10-3 and TRBJ1-1, with TRBD1 matching 9 bases. CDR3 length equals 16 residues. J lost 0 bases, V lost 6 bases, and 8 bases had no gene match. Germline values: CDR1 ENHRY, CDR2 SYGVKD. The CDR3 loop is CAIRMMTGGLNTEAFF. Here the CDR3 DNA reads TGTGCCATCAGGATGATGACAGGGGGTTTGAACACTGAAGCTTTCTTT.

This clone was found a few times. This chain joins TRBV29-1 and TRBJ1-2; TRBD1 might be the D (5 bases). Germline CDR1 and CDR2: SQVTM and ANQGSEA. Between the trimmed V and J ends, which lost 0 bases and 6 bases, there was a span of 14 bases. The CDR3 spans 14 residues. CDR3 bases: TGCAGCGTTGAAGATCGGGGGGTAAGGAATGGCTACACCTTC. Encoded protein: CSVEDRGVRNGYTF.

The rearrangement uses TRBV30 and TRBJ1-3; TRBD1 might be the D (6 bases). Deletions cut 0 bases from V and 5 bases from J, with 14 bases between. CDR3 length: 15 amino acids. Per the germline V gene, CDR1 is GTSNPN and CDR2 is SVGIG (reference sequence). CDR3 DNA sequence: TGTGCCTGGAGTGTACTGACAGGAGAACGAAACACCATATATTTT. Amino acid sequence: CAWSVLTGERNTIYF.

The chain is built from TRBV7-9 and TRBJ2-7, with D maybe TRBD2 (5 bases). Trimming stripped 1 base from V and 1 base from J, with 11 bases between. Germline V gives CDR1 SEHNR, CDR2 FQNEAQ (reference sequence). CDR3 length: 15 residues. The CDR3 loop is CASSLGGSVSYEQYF. The CDR3 bases are TGTGCCAGCAGCTTAGGAGGGTCAGTATCCTACGAGCAGTACTTC.

The CDR3 DNA follows: TGCAGTGCTAGTTCCTCCTCAGGCGGGGAAGCCAAAAACATTCAGTACTTC. Its translation is CSASSSSGGEAKNIQYF. V is TRBV20-1 and J is TRBJ2-4; a weak D match, TRBD2 (6 bases). Per germline, CDR1 DFQATT and CDR2 SNEGSKA (reference sequence). V lost 3 bases, J lost 0 bases, and 18 bases lay in between. This CDR3 contains 17 residues.

The chain employs TRBV14 and TRBJ1-1; no definite D call. Germline values: CDR1 SGHDN, CDR2 FVKESK. The CDR3 contains 14 residues. V gave up 4 bases and J gave up 2 bases, with 11 bases separating them. This CDR3 is CASSLREGNTEAFF. The CDR3 DNA reads as TGTGCCAGCAGCCTCCGAGAGGGCAACACTGAAGCTTTCTTT.

The table lists this clone with a count of one. The rearrangement links TRBV7-9 to TRBJ1-2; the D gene is possibly TRBD1 (6 bases). Germline V lookup: CDR1 SEHNR, CDR2 FQNEAQ (reference sequence). CDR3 length: 14 residues. With 3 bases removed from V and 2 bases from J, the gap between germline ends came to 10 bases. CDR3 nucleotides: TGTGCCAGCAGCTTCGCACAGGGCAACTATGGCTACACCTTC. Its translation is CASSFAQGNYGYTF.

The chain employs TRBV7-6 and TRBJ2-5, with 13 bases matching TRBD2. Germline loops: CDR1 SGHVS, CDR2 FNYEAQ. The J segment lost 2 bases and the V segment lost 5 bases, leaving 5 bases of the junction unmatched. This CDR3 spans 16 amino acids. The CDR3 here is CASSILAGGVQETQYF. CDR3 DNA: TGTGCCAGCAGCATACTAGCGGGGGGGGTGCAAGAGACCCAGTACTTC.

The rearrangement links TRBV7-9 to TRBJ1-4, with 9 bases identical to TRBD1. The CDR3 has 14 amino acids. The germline gives CDR1 SEHNR, CDR2 FQNEAQ (reference sequence). J gave up 3 bases and V 5 bases, and 1 base lay outside the gene matches. The CDR3 protein is CASSTGGSNEKLFF. The CDR3 bases are TGTGCCAGCAGCACAGGGGGCTCTAATGAAAAACTGTTTTTT.

The V call is TRBV13, the J call TRBJ2-5; D call uncertain. The germline V gene encodes CDR1 PRHDT and CDR2 FYEKMQ (reference sequence). V gave up 0 bases and J gave up 4 bases, with 9 bases separating them. The CDR3 consists of 14 residues. CDR3 in amino acids: CASSLGLSVETQYF. The CDR3 bases are TGTGCCAGCAGCTTAGGGCTGTCGGTAGAGACCCAGTACTTC.

The chain couples TRBV10-3 to TRBJ1-1; maybe TRBD1 (6 bases). Germline loops: CDR1 ENHRY, CDR2 SYGVKD. The V and J ends lost 6 bases and 1 base respectively, with 12 bases between them. There are 14 residues in the CDR3. The CDR3 DNA reads as TGTGCCATCAGAACCCAGGACAGGAACACTGAAGCTTTCTTT. This encodes CAIRTQDRNTEAFF.